Reported below is one T cell receptor beta chain. This clonotype was seen only a few times. No cognate antigen has been identified for it. No quality values exist for individual bases; no much larger clone is one base distant. The data were obtained in a study of T cell repertoires in cytomegalovirus infection (dated by TCRdb to the late 2010s). As for the study more broadly: Donor HLA type was relevant to the analysis, because carriage of CMV infection together with the matching HLA type was indicated by public TCR beta signatures. The full study reports these points: Cumulative frequency of public TCR beta family members discriminated carriers of CMV infection plus the relevant HLA type in this cohort and an independent roughly 340-donor cohort. The ex vivo response was dominated by HLA-C-restricted CMV-specific TCR beta clonotypes, which also provided the single most frequent clonotype in two of eight donors.

The sample was run on an Illumina HiSeq 1500. The raw public reads went through TCRdb reprocessing: fastp at Q25, MiXCR clone calling, in-frame beta chains kept. Under each unique CDR3 protein, matching rows form one entry showing the most common genes and DNA. Present in this sample are about 130,000 distinct CDR3 sequences, 8% to 9% of which were seen just once. The ten largest clones represent about 9.5% of the sample. V is reduced by 2 bases and J by 0 bases, leaving a spacing of 13 bases between them. Taken from cysteine to phenylalanine, the CDR3 has 15 residues. Only the CDR3 DNA is retained, 45 bases long and in frame from the first base. The germline V gene (reference sequence) specifies DFQATT as CDR1 and SNEGSKA as CDR2.

Sequencing was performed on PBMCs. The source of this sequence is a human donor in good health (CMV status not recorded). Some clones in this sample may be carry-over from other donors' samples. Recombination linked TRBV20-1 to TRBJ1-1, with the D gene too uncertain to name. The CDR3 region: CSARPGPELNTEAFF. The DNA sequence is given as TGCAGTGCTAGACCTGGGCCCGAGCTGAACACTGAAGCTTTCTTT.